These 18 T cell receptor beta chains share one sample of origin, sequenced in a study of T cell responses to AZD1222 COVID-19 vaccine. TCRdb's copy holds only in-frame clones and misses some; the assay was immunoSEQ multiplex PCR. The sample table sets out about 140,000 clones. The sequencing sample was made of peripheral blood. These receptors were obtained from an adult in good health.

This sequence joins TRBV2 and TRBJ1-2; TRBD1 aligns across 8 bases. The germline V gene has CDR1 SNHLY and CDR2 FYNNEI. The CDR3 spans 14 residues. The trim removed 4 bases at V and 6 bases at J, leaving 7 bases unmatched. CDR3 protein: CASSVTGGVDGYTF. The CDR3 DNA reads TGTGCCAGCAGTGTCACAGGGGGTGTTGATGGCTACACCTTC.

This rearrangement joins TRBV6-5 to TRBJ1-6; D unresolved. Germline loops: CDR1 MNHEY, CDR2 SVGAGI. V lost 5 bases, J lost 6 bases, and 14 bases lay in between. The CDR3 loop spans 15 amino acids. The CDR3: CASSPEGSGNSPLHF. CDR3 coding DNA: TGTGCCAGCAGTCCCGAGGGCTCCGGTAATTCACCCCTCCACTTT.

V usage is TRBV7-9 and J usage is TRBJ2-7, with D hard to call. The CDR3 spans 13 residues. The germline V gene has CDR1 SEHNR and CDR2 FQNEAQ (reference sequence). The V end was cut by 1 base, the J end by 1 base, with 5 bases between. The CDR3 bases are TGTGCCAGCAGCTTAGGGGTTTCCTACGAGCAGTACTTC. Amino acid sequence: CASSLGVSYEQYF.

The chain uses TRBV9 and TRBJ2-5, with D tentatively TRBD1 or TRBD2 (5 bases each). CDR1 and CDR2 (germline): SGDLS, YYNGEE. The CDR3 consists of 17 residues. Trimming pared 3 bases from V and 1 base from J, leaving 19 bases between. CDR3 sequence reads: CASSGDPGLPGQETQYF. As DNA, the CDR3 is TGTGCCAGCAGCGGCGACCCGGGGCTACCAGGCCAAGAGACCCAGTACTTC.

The chain couples TRBV11-2 to TRBJ1-3; D unclear. This CDR3 has 15 amino acids. Trimming removed 5 bases at V and 0 bases at J, with 11 bases between. Germline-derived CDR1 and CDR2 are SGHAT and FQNNGV. The CDR3 protein is CASSLGTDSGNTIYF. The CDR3 DNA follows: TGTGCCAGCAGCCTAGGCACAGACTCTGGAAACACCATATATTTT.

This chain uses TRBV7-9 with TRBJ2-7; 14 bases fit TRBD2. This CDR3 has 18 residues. Germline CDR1 reads SEHNR; CDR2 reads FQNEAQ (reference sequence). CDR3 sequence reads: CATGAGGLAGALPYEQYF. Written as DNA, the CDR3 is TGTGCTACGGGAGCAGGGGGACTAGCGGGGGCCCTTCCGTACGAGCAGTACTTC.

As DNA, the CDR3 is TGTGCCAGCAGCCGTACACGGGACACCTATAACTATGGCTACACCTTC. This codes for CASSRTRDTYNYGYTF. This rearrangement joins TRBV5-5 to TRBJ1-2; weak D call: TRBD1 (6 bases). This CDR3 is built from 16 residues. V was trimmed by 4 bases and J by 1 base, leaving 17 bases between them. Germline CDR1 is SGHKS and CDR2 is YYEKEE (reference sequence).

This chain uses TRBV4-2 with TRBJ2-7; possibly TRBD2 for D (6 bases). Germline loops: CDR1 LGHNA, CDR2 YNFKEQ. The germline V and J ends were trimmed by 0 bases and 4 bases, with 10 bases remaining between them. This CDR3 has 14 residues. The DNA of the CDR3 is TGTGCCAGCAGCCAAGAAGCCGGGACTTACGAGCAGTACTTC. Translating gives CASSQEAGTYEQYF.

Concerning this clone itself: This CDR3 is also generated by other DNA sequences in the sample. The genes are TRBV29-1 and TRBJ1-3; no clear D gene. The V and J ends lost 3 bases and 3 bases respectively, with 3 bases between them. Germline V CDR1 and CDR2: SQVTM, ANQGSEA. CDR3 length equals 11 residues. Here the CDR3 DNA reads TGCAGCGTTGAGCGTGGAAACACCATATATTTT. It translates to CSVERGNTIYF.

The chain joins TRBV7-2 to TRBJ1-6, with D perhaps TRBD1 (5 bases). The CDR3 loop spans 15 amino acids. Germline V gene data show CDR1 as SGHTA and CDR2 as FQGNSA. V was shortened by 8 bases and J by 7 bases, with 18 bases between the two germline ends. CDR3: CASAGGGVGNSPLHF. The CDR3 region has the DNA TGTGCCAGCGCTGGGGGAGGGGTGGGGAATTCACCCCTCCACTTT. The full variable domain, rest sourced from reference TRBV7-2 and TRBJ1-6, is GAGVSQSPSNKVTEKGKDVELRCDPISGHTALYWYRQSLGQGLEFLIYFQGNSAPDKSGLPSDRFSAERTGGSVSTLTIQRTQQEDSAVYLCASAGGGVGNSPLHFGNGTRLTVT.

The V call is TRBV19, the J call TRBJ1-5; no clear D. Germline V gene sequence: CDR1 LNHDA, CDR2 SQIVND (reference sequence). The CDR3 loop spans 12 amino acids. V was clipped by 1 base and J by 5 bases, with 3 bases between them. CDR3 sequence reads: CASSIVDQPQHF. Written as DNA, the CDR3 is TGTGCCAGTAGTATAGTGGATCAGCCCCAGCATTTT.

The chain uses TRBV21-1 and TRBJ1-5. TRBV21-1 is a pseudogene locus. The CDR3 extends over 16 amino acids. This CDR3 reads CASSTPRACCNQPQHF. CDR3 DNA sequence: TGTGCCAGCAGCACCCCCCGGGCCTGTTGCAATCAGCCCCAGCATTTT.

The J gene is TRBJ2-1, the V gene TRBV7-2, with 10 nucleotides matching TRBD1. With 5 bases clipped from V and 8 bases from J, the junction kept 9 bases outside the gene matches. The CDR3 sequence is 15 residues long. Germline loops: CDR1 SGHTA, CDR2 FQGNSA. The CDR3 DNA reads TGTGCCAGCAGCACCCGGGACAGGGGAAGCGATGAGCAGTTCTTC. Amino acids: CASSTRDRGSDEQFF.

The rearrangement joins TRBV28 to TRBJ1-5; 10 bases match TRBD1. This CDR3 spans 14 amino acids. Per the germline V gene, CDR1 is MDHEN and CDR2 is SYDVKM. Germline trimming cut 6 bases from V and 7 bases from J; bases unmatched to any gene: 6. The CDR3 nucleotides are TGTGCCAGCAGCCGCGGGACAGGGGTGCAGCCCCAGCATTTT. Amino acid sequence: CASSRGTGVQPQHF.

CDR3 region: CASSLLVNEQFF. The CDR3 DNA is TGTGCCAGCAGTTTATTGGTAAATGAGCAGTTCTTC. The J gene is TRBJ2-1, the V gene TRBV6-2 or TRBV6-3; D is unresolved. The CDR3 has 12 amino acids. Germline V gene data show CDR1 as MNHEY and CDR2 as SVGEGT. V was shortened by 4 bases and J by 7 bases, with 8 bases between the two germline ends.

The rearrangement joins TRBV28 to TRBJ1-3; perhaps TRBD1 as D (5 bases). Trimming removed 7 bases at V and 5 bases at J, with 18 bases between. This CDR3 has 15 residues. CDR1 is MDHEN, CDR2 SYDVKM, per germline. The CDR3, as DNA: TGTGCCAGCACCCTTTGGGGAGACAGCCGAAACACCATATATTTT. It codes for CASTLWGDSRNTIYF.

The chain links TRBV4-1 to TRBJ1-6, with 9 bases fitting TRBD1. The germline V gene encodes CDR1 MGHRA and CDR2 YSYEKL. V lost 1 base, J lost 16 bases, and 11 bases stayed unmatched. This CDR3 spans 15 amino acids. CDR3 coding DNA: TGCGCCAGCAGCCAAGCTAGGACAGGGGTCTCAAATCTCCACTTT. Translation gives CASSQARTGVSNLHF.

V is TRBV6-6 and J is TRBJ1-5; D remains ambiguous. The CDR3 loop spans 12 amino acids. Germline V CDR1 and CDR2: MNHNY, SVGAGI (reference sequence). V shed 8 bases and J shed 6 bases, with 11 bases lying between them. The CDR3 reads CASSGYGQPQHF. Written as DNA, the CDR3 is TGTGCCAGCTCGGGTTACGGTCAGCCCCAGCATTTT.